Presented here are 19 T cell receptor beta chains from one specimen sequenced in a study of blood T cell repertoires in COVID-19. TCRdb's copy holds only in-frame clones and misses some; the assay was immunoSEQ multiplex PCR. The data show approximately 210,000 clones, more than 85% seen once. Sequencing input: peripheral blood. These receptors all stem from a man aged 35 to 55 with acute or convalescent COVID-19.

Here the CDR3 DNA reads TGTGCCAGCAGTCCCGGACAGGGAGGGACAGATACGCAGTATTTT. Protein sequence: CASSPGQGGTDTQYF. This chain connects TRBV28 to TRBJ2-3, with D possibly matching TRBD1 (8 bases). The CDR3 runs 15 residues. V lost 5 bases and J 3 bases, leaving 15 bases between the germline ends. Per germline, CDR1 MDHEN and CDR2 SYDVKM. The complete variable domain, with remaining parts taken from reference TRBV28 and TRBJ2-3, reads DVKVTQSSRYLVKRTGEKVFLECVQDMDHENMFWYRQDPGLGLRLIYFSYDVKMKEKGDIPEGYSVSREKKERFSLILESASTNQTSMYLCASSPGQGGTDTQYFGPGTRLTVL.

The rearrangement uses TRBV9 and TRBJ2-1, with TRBD1 as a possible D gene (5 bases). From germline, CDR1 is SGDLS and CDR2 YYNGEE. CDR3 length equals 15 residues. V was trimmed by 0 bases and J by 0 bases, leaving 7 bases between them. Here the CDR3 reads CASSVGQLSYNEQFF. The CDR3 nucleotides read TGTGCCAGCAGCGTAGGACAGCTCTCCTACAATGAGCAGTTCTTC.

Concerning this clone: At the DNA level, this CDR3 is encoded by other sequences in the same sample as well. The chain has TRBV2 and TRBJ2-2; 11 bases agree with TRBD1. The CDR3 has 15 residues. After removal of 6 bases from V and 4 bases from J, the junction contained 4 bases not matched to a gene. Per germline, CDR1 SNHLY and CDR2 FYNNEI. The DNA for the CDR3 is TGTGCCAGCAGCGGACAGGGGGCCGGCACCGGGGAGCTGTTTTTT. This encodes CASSGQGAGTGELFF. The whole variable domain, remainder taken from reference TRBV2 and TRBJ2-2, is EPEVTQTPSHQVTQMGQEVILRCVPISNHLYFYWYRQILGQKVEFLVSFYNNEISEKSEIFDDQFSVERPDGSNFTLKIRSTKLEDSAMYFCASSGQGAGTGELFFGEGSRLTVL.

The V gene is TRBV9, the J gene TRBJ1-2; 7 bases line up with TRBD1. This CDR3 contains 14 residues. After removal of 4 bases from V and 4 bases from J, the junction contained 7 bases not matched to a gene. Germline V CDR1 and CDR2: SGDLS, YYNGEE. CDR3 DNA sequence: TGTGCCAGCAGCTCAGGACAGGCCACCTATGGCTACACCTTC. Its protein product is CASSSGQATYGYTF.

This chain uses TRBV21-1 with TRBJ2-1; TRBD2, the table's D call, lacks a check against the DNA. TRBV21-1 is assigned pseudogene status. This CDR3 comprises 17 residues. The CDR3, as DNA: TGTGCCAGCAGCAAAGTGAAGCGGGAGGGCGATTACAATGAGCAGTTCTTC. It encodes CASSKVKREGDYNEQFF.

The CDR3 DNA follows: TGTGCCTGGGAGCCCTGGGGGGGTAACGGGGAGCTGTTTTTT. Translating it yields CAWEPWGGNGELFF. The chain has TRBV30 and TRBJ2-2, with 7 nucleotides matching TRBD2. V trimming: 5 bases; J trimming: 7 bases; junction bases outside the gene matches: 10. CDR1 is GTSNPN and CDR2 is SVGIG in the germline V gene (reference sequence). This CDR3 region has 14 residues.

V gene TRBV4-2 combines with J gene TRBJ2-5; D is possibly TRBD2 (5 bases). This CDR3 contains 14 residues. Deletions cut 2 bases from V and 1 base from J, with 8 bases between. CDR1 and CDR2 (germline): LGHNA, YNFKEQ. The chain's CDR3 is CASSQWGAQETQYF. For the CDR3, the DNA is TGTGCCAGCAGCCAATGGGGAGCCCAAGAGACCCAGTACTTC.

The chain combines TRBV7-3 with TRBJ1-1; tentative D call: TRBD1 (5 bases). The CDR3 is made up of 18 amino acids. Germline V gene data show CDR1 as SGHTA and CDR2 as FQGTGA. V lost 2 bases, J lost 1 base, and 20 bases lay in between. This CDR3 is CASSLLPMGQGPNTEAFF. The CDR3 nucleotides read TGTGCCAGCAGCTTACTTCCTATGGGGCAGGGCCCGAACACTGAAGCTTTCTTT.

The genes are TRBV30 and TRBJ1-5; the D gene is possibly TRBD1 (5 bases). Germline-derived CDR1 and CDR2 are GTSNPN and SVGIG (reference sequence). The CDR3 is made up of 14 amino acids. Trimming removed 1 base at V and 4 bases at J, with 11 bases between. Written as DNA, the CDR3 is TGTGCCTGGAGTGGGGGCGGTTGGAATCAGCCCCAGCATTTT. Its translation is CAWSGGGWNQPQHF. The complete variable domain, with remaining parts taken from reference TRBV30 and TRBJ1-5, reads SQTIHQWPATLVQPVGSPLSLECTVEGTSNPNLYWYRQAAGRGLQLLFYSVGIGQISSEVPQNLSASRPQDRQFILSSKKLLLSDSGFYLCAWSGGGWNQPQHFGDGTRLSIL.

The V and J genes are TRBV6-4 and TRBJ1-5; 9 nucleotides match TRBD1. The J segment lost 4 bases and the V segment lost 6 bases, leaving 7 bases of the junction unmatched. Germline V gene data show CDR1 as MRHNA and CDR2 as SNTAGT. The CDR3 is 15 amino acids. CDR3 DNA: TGTGCCAGCAGGGTGGAACAGGGGGCAAATCAGCCCCAGCATTTT. Protein product: CASRVEQGANQPQHF.

The V gene is TRBV19, the J gene TRBJ1-4, with 9 bases matching TRBD1. Germline V lookup: CDR1 LNHDA, CDR2 SQIVND (reference sequence). This CDR3 contains 16 residues. V dropped 8 bases and J dropped 3; count of bases not matched to a gene: 10. CDR3 amino acids: CASGGTGSGANEKLFF. CDR3 DNA: TGTGCCAGTGGAGGGACAGGGAGCGGAGCTAATGAAAAACTGTTTTTT.

This clone was counted a single time. This rearrangement joins TRBV11-2 to TRBJ2-1; TRBD2 matches at 12 bases. The CDR3 is 17 amino acids. Germline CDR1 reads SGHAT; CDR2 reads FQNNGV. V dropped 6 bases and J dropped 2; count of bases not matched to a gene: 8. The CDR3: CASRNLRTSGTYNEQFF. CDR3 coding DNA: TGTGCCAGCAGGAACCTGAGGACTAGCGGGACCTACAATGAGCAGTTCTTC.

The CDR3 DNA reads TGTGCCAGCAGTGTTACAGTGCACTCTGGAAACACCATATATTTT. This gives the protein CASSVTVHSGNTIYF. This chain links TRBV2 with TRBJ1-3; D ambiguous. The germline CDR1 and CDR2 sequences are SNHLY and FYNNEI. Trimming pared 4 bases from V and 0 bases from J, leaving 10 bases between. CDR3 length equals 15 residues.

V usage is TRBV21-1 and J usage is TRBJ1-4; TRBD1 is the table's D call, not checked against the DNA. TRBV21-1 is a documented pseudogene. The CDR3 runs 14 residues. The CDR3 sequence is CASSKDRVAEKLFF. CDR3 DNA: TGTGCCAGCAGCAAGGACAGGGTAGCTGAAAAACTGTTTTTT.

V is TRBV7-2 and J is TRBJ2-7; D might be TRBD2 (5 bases). Trimming shortened V by 5 bases and J by 6 bases, and 11 bases separated the two germline ends. There are 12 residues in the CDR3. The germline gives CDR1 SGHTA, CDR2 FQGNSA. The CDR3 sequence is CASSRSRVEQYF. CDR3 nucleotides: TGTGCCAGCAGCCGCTCGAGGGTCGAGCAGTACTTC.

The rearrangement uses TRBV5-1 and TRBJ2-5; the match to TRBD1 covers 9 bases. Losses at the gene ends were 0 bases for V and 3 bases for J; bases not matched to a gene: 6. CDR1 is SGHRS, CDR2 YFSETQ, per germline. This CDR3 spans 16 amino acids. Here the CDR3 reads CASSLDRGLGEETQYF. CDR3 in DNA: TGCGCCAGCAGCTTGGACAGGGGGCTAGGGGAAGAGACCCAGTACTTC.

In its sample, this clone was seen a few times. V gene TRBV10-2 combines with J gene TRBJ2-2, with 12 bases matching TRBD2. CDR3 length equals 14 residues. The V and J ends lost 10 bases and 7 bases, in that order; junction bases with no gene match: 7. Germline V lookup: CDR1 WSHSY, CDR2 SAAADI. The CDR3 DNA is TGCGCCACGACACTAGCGGGGGGCCGCGGGGAGCTGTTTTTT. This encodes CATTLAGGRGELFF.

The chain recombines TRBV3-1 (or the pseudogene TRBV3-2) with TRBJ1-1; 7 bases align to TRBD1. The CDR3 spans 17 residues. The germline CDR1 and CDR2 sequences are LGHDT and YNNKEL (reference sequence). Unmatched junction bases numbered 11, after V lost 4 bases and J lost 0 bases. For the CDR3, the DNA is TGTGCCAGCAGCCCCCCTCTTGGACAGGAAATGAACACTGAAGCTTTCTTT. Translation gives CASSPPLGQEMNTEAFF.

The gene calls are TRBV5-8 and TRBJ2-7, with TRBD1 matching 7 bases. Trimming cost V 0 bases and J 5 bases; bases outside gene matches: 5. Germline loops: CDR1 SGHTS, CDR2 YDEGEE. There are 14 residues in the CDR3. The CDR3, as DNA: TGTGCCAGCAGCTTGGCGGGACAGCCCGACGAGCAGTACTTC. It encodes CASSLAGQPDEQYF.